This is a list of T cell receptor beta chains from one sample in a study of blood T cell repertoires in COVID-19. Generated by immunoSEQ multiplex PCR, the TCRdb table keeps only in-frame clones and is missing some. Of over 200,000 clones in the sample, 75% to 90% are singletons; the top ten hold roughly 4.5%. The sequencing input was PBMCs or T cells enriched from blood (not recorded which). The origin of the receptors is a woman under 40 who had been exposed to COVID-19. Both conserved end residues are part of each CDR3. A D gene is named only where the DNA matches it firmly. Only some rows state a clone size, as once, few, many or a class for expanded clones.

clone_size: .; j_call: TRBJ1-2; d_call: .; v_call: TRBV11-2; cdr3_aa: CASSTREDGGYTF; cdr3_nt: TGTGCCAGCAGCACCAGGGAGGATGGGGGCTACACCTTC
clone_size: .; j_call: TRBJ2-6; d_call: .; v_call: TRBV5-4; cdr3_aa: CASSLPTVSGANVLTF; cdr3_nt: TGTGCCAGCAGCCTCCCGACAGTCTCTGGGGCCAACGTCCTGACTTTC
clone_size: .; j_call: TRBJ2-1; d_call: .; v_call: TRBV18; cdr3_aa: CASSPFSAGFSNEQFF; cdr3_nt: TGTGCCAGCTCACCATTTTCAGCAGGGTTCAGCAATGAGCAGTTCTTC
clone_size: .; j_call: TRBJ2-5; d_call: TRBD1; v_call: TRBV27; cdr3_aa: CASSLTGVGETQYF; cdr3_nt: TGTGCCAGCAGTTTAACAGGGGTCGGGGAGACCCAGTACTTC
clone_size: .; j_call: TRBJ1-5; d_call: .; v_call: TRBV19; cdr3_aa: CASTGWNQPQHF; cdr3_nt: TGTGCCAGTACAGGGTGGAATCAGCCCCAGCATTTT
clone_size: .; j_call: TRBJ1-1; d_call: .; v_call: TRBV6-5; cdr3_aa: CAGRGGAAEAFF; cdr3_nt: TGTGCCGGAAGAGGGGGGGCGGCTGAAGCTTTCTTT
clone_size: .; j_call: TRBJ2-1; d_call: TRBD2; v_call: TRBV4-2; cdr3_aa: CASSQDSFALAGSWNEQFF; cdr3_nt: TGTGCCAGCAGCCAAGATTCATTCGCACTAGCGGGGTCTTGGAATGAGCAGTTCTTC
clone_size: .; j_call: TRBJ2-6; d_call: .; v_call: TRBV19; cdr3_aa: CASSTLPSGANVLTF; cdr3_nt: TGTGCCAGTAGTACCCTTCCCTCTGGGGCCAACGTCCTGACTTTC
clone_size: .; j_call: TRBJ2-7; d_call: .; v_call: TRBV5-8; cdr3_aa: CASSLGQGNTYEQYF; cdr3_nt: TGTGCCAGCAGCTTGGGGCAGGGCAATACCTACGAGCAGTACTTC
clone_size: .; j_call: TRBJ1-1; d_call: .; v_call: TRBV18; cdr3_aa: CASSQQEGNTEAFF; cdr3_nt: TGTGCCAGCTCGCAACAGGAGGGAAACACTGAAGCTTTCTTT
clone_size: few; j_call: TRBJ2-7; d_call: TRBD2; v_call: TRBV6-5; cdr3_aa: CASSYSGLAGVYEQYF; cdr3_nt: TGTGCCAGCAGTTACTCCGGGCTAGCGGGGGTCTACGAGCAGTACTTC
clone_size: .; j_call: TRBJ2-7; d_call: .; v_call: TRBV5-5; cdr3_aa: CASSFNYEQYF; cdr3_nt: TGTGCCAGCAGCTTTAACTACGAGCAGTACTTC
clone_size: .; j_call: TRBJ2-7; d_call: TRBD1; v_call: TRBV5-6; cdr3_aa: CASSTGQGREQYF; cdr3_nt: TGTGCCAGCAGCACGGGACAGGGTCGCGAGCAGTACTTC
clone_size: .; j_call: TRBJ1-2; d_call: TRBD1; v_call: TRBV5-1; cdr3_aa: CASSGPGQGDYGYTF; cdr3_nt: TGCGCCAGCAGCGGCCCGGGACAGGGGGACTATGGCTACACCTTC